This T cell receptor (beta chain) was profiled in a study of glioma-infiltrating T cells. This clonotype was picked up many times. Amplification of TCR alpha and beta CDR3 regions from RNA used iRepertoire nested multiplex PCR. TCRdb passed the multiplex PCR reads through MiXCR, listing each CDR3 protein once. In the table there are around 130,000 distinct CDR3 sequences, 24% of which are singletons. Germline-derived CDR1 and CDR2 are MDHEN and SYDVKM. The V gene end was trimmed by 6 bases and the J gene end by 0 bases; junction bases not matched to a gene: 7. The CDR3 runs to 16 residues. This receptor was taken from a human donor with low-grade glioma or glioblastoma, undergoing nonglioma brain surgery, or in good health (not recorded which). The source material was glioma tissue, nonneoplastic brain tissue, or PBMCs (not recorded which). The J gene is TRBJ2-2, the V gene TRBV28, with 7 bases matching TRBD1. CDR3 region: CASRHLDRTNTGELFF. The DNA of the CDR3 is TGTGCCAGCAGACATCTGGACAGGACGAACACCGGGGAGCTGTTTTTT.